This record concerns one TCR beta chain sequence. Its antigen is unidentified. Sequencing used immunoSEQ multiplex PCR; TCRdb keeps in-frame clones, though not all of them. The sample shows about 54,000 clones, 91% of them seen only once. These data belong to a study of OX40 agonist ivuxolimab in advanced cancers. As for the study in general: With a range of about 23 to 85, age averaged approximately 54 years, and 65% to 90% were male. The study reported partial responses in three patients: one hepatocellular carcinoma, two cutaneous melanoma.

Study observations and caveats: Compared with CD4+, CD8+ T cells on average had more expanded clones.

CDR3 length: 14 amino acids. Germline CDR1 and CDR2: LNHDA and SQIVND (reference sequence). The V and J ends lost 6 bases and 8 bases, in that order; junction bases with no gene match: 10. This clonotype was obtained from an adult with an advanced solid tumor such as melanoma, head and neck, liver or kidney cancer. The genes are TRBV19 and TRBJ2-1, with TRBD2 identical over 7 bases. The input for sequencing was CD4+ or CD8+ T cells sorted from blood, taken in a trial of the OX40 agonist ivuxolimab. The CDR3 bases are TGTGCCAGTAGCCGACTAGCCTACCCATATGAGCAGTTCTTC. This codes for CASSRLAYPYEQFF.